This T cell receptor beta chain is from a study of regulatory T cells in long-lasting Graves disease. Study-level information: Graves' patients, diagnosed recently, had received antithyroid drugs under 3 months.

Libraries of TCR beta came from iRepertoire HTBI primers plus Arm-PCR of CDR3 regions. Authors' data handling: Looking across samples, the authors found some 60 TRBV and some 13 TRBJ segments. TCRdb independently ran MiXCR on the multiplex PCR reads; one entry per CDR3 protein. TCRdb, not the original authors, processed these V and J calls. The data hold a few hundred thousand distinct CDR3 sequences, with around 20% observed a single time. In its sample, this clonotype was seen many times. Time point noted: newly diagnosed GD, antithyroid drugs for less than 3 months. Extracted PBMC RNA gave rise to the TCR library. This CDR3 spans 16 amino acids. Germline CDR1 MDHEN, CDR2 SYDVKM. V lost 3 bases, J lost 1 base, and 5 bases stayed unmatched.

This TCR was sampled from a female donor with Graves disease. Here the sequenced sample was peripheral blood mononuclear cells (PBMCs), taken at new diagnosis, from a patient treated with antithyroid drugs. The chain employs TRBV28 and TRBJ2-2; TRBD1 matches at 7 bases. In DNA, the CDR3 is TGTGCCAGCAGTTTTTTGAGACAGGGGAACACCGGGGAGCTGTTTTTT. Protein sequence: CASSFLRQGNTGELFF.